This T cell receptor beta chain was documented in a study of T cell clonotyping in hematopoietic cell transplantation. Study-wide context: Cytoreduction preceded collection of pretransplant recipient samples. Study-wide results and limits: Pathologically expanded recipient clonotypes increased progressively from day 30 to day 180 as diversity fell.

The V end lost 4 bases, the J end lost 0 bases, and 19 bases lay between the germline ends. Germline V gene data show CDR1 as MDHEN and CDR2 as SYDVKM. This CDR3 has 17 residues. Clones were read by immunoSEQ multiplex PCR, and TCRdb kept only the in-frame ones, dropping some. The sample holds some 10,000 clones; over 75% are singletons and the top ten take about 15%. Time point given: recipient sample about 28 days before transplant, after cytoreduction. For this clone: The antigen remains undetermined.

The receptor was derived from a woman aged 45 to 65 with chronic myeloid leukemia. Some clones in this sample may be carry-over from other donors' samples. This chain joins TRBV28 and TRBJ2-7; a weak D match, TRBD1 (6 bases). Sequenced here: peripheral blood mononuclear cells, sampled before stem cell transplant. Here the CDR3 DNA reads TGTGCCAGCAGTTCCCCGCAGGGGCTACTTCCCTCCTACGAGCAGTACTTC. Translation: CASSSPQGLLPSYEQYF.